This entry features one TCR beta chain sequence. Reverse transcription of roughly 0.5 to 1 ug RNA used random hexamers. Amplification of TCR beta CDR3 across 54 Vbeta and 13 Jbeta was performed with immunoSEQ multiplex PCR. TCRdb processed the immunoSEQ multiplex PCR reads anew with MiXCR; each CDR3 protein has one entry. The sample lists some 130,000 distinct CDR3 sequences, roughly 94% seen once, with around 0.2% in the top ten. The data are from a study of CD8 T cells in Susac syndrome. Study-wide background: Within the sequenced Susac syndrome patient group, five or six exhibited active disease and about eight were in remission.

V was pared by 3 bases and J by 4 bases, with 18 bases between. The CDR3 is 16 amino acids. The chain combines TRBV12-3 or TRBV12-4 with TRBJ1-2, with a weak D call TRBD1 (5 bases). The TCR comes from a human donor with Susac syndrome. Sequenced material: CD8+ T cells from PBMCs. CDR3 protein: CASSLPPKGRPYGYTF. The CDR3, as DNA: TGTGCCAGCAGTTTGCCCCCTAAGGGGCGTCCCTATGGCTACACCTTC.